A single sample gave rise to the 8 T cell receptor beta chains below, sequenced in a study of vaccination effects on CD4 cells after COVID-19 (dated by TCRdb to 2022 to 2024). Library preparation was by the immunoSEQ multiplex PCR assay. TCRdb took over this immuneACCESS table, retaining in-frame rearrangements with V and J assigned. Such tables are incomplete; in checked studies, under half of the missing clones stem from an unresolved V gene, and the remainder is unexplained. The sample table shows approximately 70,000 clones, and roughly four fifths are seen once. Jointly, the top ten make up about 2% of the sample. Their cognate antigens are unknown. After approximately 11 days of culture, CD4+ T cells were isolated with the EasySep CD4+ T cell isolation kit. Each participant received two doses of an mRNA SARS-CoV-2 vaccine, either BNT162b2 or mRNA-1273. The source was CD4+ T cells from PBMCs cultured without peptide, collected after COVID-19 vaccination. Receptor source: a human donor who received a COVID-19 vaccine.

The chain carries TRBV5-1 and TRBJ2-2; D is undetermined. Germline V CDR1 and CDR2: SGHRS, YFSETQ. V lost 4 bases to trimming and J lost 1 base, with 14 bases between them. CDR3 size: 16 residues. Here the CDR3 DNA reads TGCGCCAGCAGCCGAACACAGCAAATGAACACCGGGGAGCTGTTTTTT. Translated, it gives CASSRTQQMNTGELFF.

Of note for this clone: Relative to the germline gene, one junction end is altered; a read error may explain this. The chain employs TRBV12-3 or TRBV12-4 and TRBJ2-1; D not certain. The CDR3 is 12 amino acids. CDR3: CASSPLRLLRIF. The DNA of the CDR3 is TGTGCCAGCAGCCCACTTAGATTGTTAAGGATCTTC.

This CDR3 is CASSPSTGNTIYF. The CDR3 coding sequence is TGTGCCAGCAGCCCTTCGACAGGAAACACCATATATTTT. The V gene is TRBV3-1 (or the pseudogene TRBV3-2), the J gene TRBJ1-3; unclear D gene. The germline V and J ends were trimmed by 4 bases and 4 bases, with 8 bases remaining between them. Germline CDR1 and CDR2: LGHDT and YNNKEL (reference sequence). The CDR3 totals 13 residues.

The chain recombines TRBV19 with TRBJ1-5; D might be TRBD1 (5 bases). Germline V gives CDR1 LNHDA, CDR2 SQIVND (reference sequence). The CDR3 has 14 residues. V was shortened by 7 bases and J by 3 bases, with 13 bases between the two germline ends. CDR3 in amino acids: CASTVRGINQPQHF. The CDR3 coding sequence is TGTGCCAGTACCGTCCGGGGGATCAATCAGCCCCAGCATTTT.

This sequence joins TRBV19 and TRBJ1-1; no definite D call. Per germline, CDR1 LNHDA and CDR2 SQIVND (reference sequence). The length of the CDR3 is 12 residues. The V and J ends lost 4 bases and 2 bases respectively, with 5 bases between them. Here the CDR3 DNA reads TGTGCCAGTAGTACAGCTAACACTGAAGCTTTCTTT. Its protein product is CASSTANTEAFF.

This chain joins TRBV7-2 and TRBJ2-1; 9 nucleotides line up with TRBD2. The length of the CDR3 is 16 residues. Germline V gene sequence: CDR1 SGHTA, CDR2 FQGNSA. With V trimmed by 2 bases and J by 0 bases, 2 bases remained unmatched. The CDR3 loop reads CASSLLAGSSYNEQFF. CDR3 DNA sequence: TGTGCCAGCAGCTTACTAGCGGGGAGCTCCTACAATGAGCAGTTCTTC. Combining the CDR3 with reference TRBV7-2 and TRBJ2-1 gives the whole variable domain GAGVSQSPSNKVTEKGKDVELRCDPISGHTALYWYRQSLGQGLEFLIYFQGNSAPDKSGLPSDRFSAERTGGSVSTLTIQRTQQEDSAVYLCASSLLAGSSYNEQFFGPGTRLTVL.

V and J are TRBV19 and TRBJ1-4, with D hard to call. V gave up 2 bases and J gave up 6 bases, with 7 bases separating them. CDR1 is LNHDA and CDR2 is SQIVND in the germline V gene (reference sequence). CDR3 size: 13 residues. CDR3 coding DNA: TGTGCCAGTAGTATAAGTAGAGATGAAAAACTGTTTTTT. This gives the protein CASSISRDEKLFF.

The rearrangement uses TRBV7-2 and TRBJ2-3; D is possibly TRBD1 or TRBD2 (6 bases each). This CDR3 is 16 amino acids long. Trimming left V 3 bases short and J 0 bases short, with 13 bases between. Looked up from germline, CDR1 is SGHTA and CDR2 is FQGNSA. CDR3 region: CASSFGGGSSTDTQYF. The CDR3, as DNA: TGTGCCAGCAGCTTTGGAGGGGGGAGTAGCACAGATACGCAGTATTTT. Filled out from reference TRBV7-2 and TRBJ2-3, the complete variable domain reads GAGVSQSPSNKVTEKGKDVELRCDPISGHTALYWYRQSLGQGLEFLIYFQGNSAPDKSGLPSDRFSAERTGGSVSTLTIQRTQQEDSAVYLCASSFGGGSSTDTQYFGPGTRLTVL.